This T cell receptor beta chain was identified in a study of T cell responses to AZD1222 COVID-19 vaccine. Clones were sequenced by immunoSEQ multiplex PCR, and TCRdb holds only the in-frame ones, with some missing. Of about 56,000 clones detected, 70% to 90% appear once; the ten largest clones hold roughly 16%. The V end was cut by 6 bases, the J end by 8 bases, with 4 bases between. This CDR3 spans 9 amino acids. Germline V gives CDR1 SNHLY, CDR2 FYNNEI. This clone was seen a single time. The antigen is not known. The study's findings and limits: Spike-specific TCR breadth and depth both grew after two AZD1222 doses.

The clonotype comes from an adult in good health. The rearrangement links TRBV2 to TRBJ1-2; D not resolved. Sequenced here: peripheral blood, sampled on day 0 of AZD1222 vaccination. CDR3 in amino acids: CASSTGYTF. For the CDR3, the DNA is TGTGCCAGCAGCACGGGCTACACCTTC.